Listed below are T cell receptor beta chains from one sample, sequenced in a study of blood T cell repertoires in COVID-19. Here immunoSEQ multiplex PCR was the method, and the copy in TCRdb shows in-frame clones only, minus some. The sample consists of about 280,000 clones, around 83% of them appearing once. The sample consisted of PBMCs or T cells enriched from blood (not recorded which). These receptors all stem from a man between 35 and 55 years old who had been exposed to COVID-19. Both conserved end residues are trimmed from each CDR3.

J gene | V gene | CDR3 protein
TRBJ1-2 | TRBV30 | AWTGQGPRYGYT
TRBJ2-5 | TRBV5-4 | ASSLQGLQETQY
TRBJ2-1 | TRBV6-1 | ASSEAHRTRTSGTYNEQF
TRBJ2-3 | TRBV7-9 | ASSAVSQLDTQY
TRBJ2-5 | TRBV7-8 | ASSPLEEWETQY
TRBJ2-7 | TRBV11-3 | ASSLEQVAAGYYEQY
TRBJ2-4 | TRBV18 | ASSPGGDDIQY
TRBJ1-4 | TRBV6-5 | ASTRQQPNEKLF
TRBJ2-3 | TRBV7-9 | ASRLLDSSSTDTQY
TRBJ2-4 | TRBV5-4 | AGSGAKNIQY
TRBJ2-7 | TRBV12-3/TRBV12-4 | ASSFGREQY